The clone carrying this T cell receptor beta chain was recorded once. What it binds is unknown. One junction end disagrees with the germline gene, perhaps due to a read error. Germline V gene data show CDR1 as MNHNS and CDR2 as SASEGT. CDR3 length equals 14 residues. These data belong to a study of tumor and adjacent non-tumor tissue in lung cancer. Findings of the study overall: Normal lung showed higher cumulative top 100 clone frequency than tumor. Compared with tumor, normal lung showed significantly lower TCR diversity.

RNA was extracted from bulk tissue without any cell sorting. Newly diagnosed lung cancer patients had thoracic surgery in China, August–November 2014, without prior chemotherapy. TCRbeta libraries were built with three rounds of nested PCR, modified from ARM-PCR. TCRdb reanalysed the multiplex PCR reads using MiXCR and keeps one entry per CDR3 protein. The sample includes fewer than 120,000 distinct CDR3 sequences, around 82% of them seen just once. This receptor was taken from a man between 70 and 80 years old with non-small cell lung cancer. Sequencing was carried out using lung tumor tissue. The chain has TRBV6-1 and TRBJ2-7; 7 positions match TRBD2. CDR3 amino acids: CASSARDYSYEQYF. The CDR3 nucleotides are TGTGCCAGCAGTGCCCGGGACTACTCCTACGAGCAGTATTTC.